This TCR beta chain originates from a study of blood T cell repertoires in COVID-19. The wider study: Some COVID-19 samples were acute and others convalescent; all came from the United States, Italy and Spain.

Germline lookup yields CDR1 LGHNA and CDR2 YNFKEQ. The CDR3 is 16 residues long. V trimming: 0 bases; J trimming: 1 base; junction bases outside the gene matches: 2. The authors' processing: The authors estimated nucleated cell counts from reference gene primer amplification. Sequencing was performed with immunoSEQ multiplex PCR; in TCRdb, only in-frame clones are kept and a portion is missing. Clone size and the V and J calls come from that table; the DNA yielded D and trimming. The sample records over 90,000 clones, about 85% being singletons. The clonotype comes from a woman aged 45-65 years with COVID-19, enrolled during active disease. The V and J genes are TRBV4-2 and TRBJ2-7, with 11 bases that match TRBD2. Specimen: peripheral blood. CDR3 sequence reads: CASSQDLAGGSYEQYF. CDR3 bases: TGTGCCAGCAGCCAAGACCTAGCGGGGGGATCCTACGAGCAGTACTTC.